This passage covers 8 T cell receptor beta chains from one sample sequenced in a study of T cell clonality in common variable immunodeficiency. Profiled with immunoSEQ multiplex PCR; TCRdb holds only in-frame clones, not every one. The sample contains about 15,000 clones, none of them singletons. No antigen has been assigned to these receptors. Study-wide findings and caveats: Common variable immunodeficiency TCR beta sequences reportedly had fewer deletions and N-nucleotide insertions.

Sample: peripheral blood mononuclear cells. These receptors were taken from a human donor with common variable immunodeficiency.

Points on this clone: The read gets to within 3 residues of the CDR3 end, and the germline J gene fills in the rest. The chain combines TRBV19 with TRBJ1-1, with D maybe TRBD1 (5 bases). Germline-derived CDR1 and CDR2 are LNHDA and SQIVND (reference sequence). The V gene lost 5 bases and the J gene lost 4 bases, with 17 bases spanning the gap. This CDR3 is 15 amino acids long. The part of the CDR3 DNA that was read is TGTGCCAGTAGTGACAGACAGACCTGGGGCACTGAA. Translated: CASSDRQTWGTE. In full, the CDR3 reads CASSDRQTWGTEAFF.

This clone ranks as medium-sized (0.01 to 0.1%). The CDR3 end falls 3 residues outside the read, so it is completed with the germline J gene. This chain joins TRBV7-2 and TRBJ2-1; tentative D call: TRBD2 (5 bases). Germline V gene data show CDR1 as SGHTA and CDR2 as FQGNSA. V was clipped by 5 bases and J by 9 bases, with 11 bases between them. The CDR3 covers 12 residues. The chain's CDR3 is CASSEGYREQFF. Incomplete CDR3 DNA: TGTGCCAGCAGCGAGGGCTATCGTGAG. Complete variable domain (other parts from reference TRBV7-2 and TRBJ2-1): GAGVSQSPSNKVTEKGKDVELRCDPISGHTALYWYRQSLGQGLEFLIYFQGNSAPDKSGLPSDRFSAERTGGSVSTLTIQRTQQEDSAVYLCASSEGYREQFFGPGTRLTVL.

In regard to this clone: The read terminates 3 residues ahead of where the CDR3 ends, so the germline J gene completes it. The chain carries TRBV18 and TRBJ2-1, with D possibly being TRBD2 (5 bases). There are 16 residues in the CDR3. Trimming left V 3 bases short and J 2 bases short, with 14 bases between. Per the germline V gene, CDR1 is KGHSH and CDR2 is LQKENI. The CDR3 spells CASSPPGGYTYNEQFF. The sequenced CDR3 bases are TGTGCCAGCTCACCTCCCGGCGGGTATACCTACAATGAG.

There are many counts of this clone. The CDR3 end falls 3 residues outside the read, so it is completed with the germline J gene. This chain connects TRBV5-1 to TRBJ2-5; the match to TRBD1 covers 7 bases. Germline V gene sequence: CDR1 SGHRS, CDR2 YFSETQ. The CDR3 loop spans 13 amino acids. With V trimmed by 4 bases and J by 5 bases, 5 bases remained unmatched. The part of the CDR3 DNA that was read is TGCGCCAGCAGCATCGGGACAGTCGAGACC. It encodes CASSIGTVET. The complete CDR3 reads CASSIGTVETQYF.

This clone came up a few times. This CDR3 reads CASSIGGTSYEQYF. CDR3 DNA, as far as it was read: TGTGCCAGTAGTATAGGCGGCACCTCCTACGAG. The chain recombines TRBV19 with TRBJ2-7; unclear D gene. Read data end 3 residues before the CDR3 end; the end is taken from the germline J gene. Per the germline V gene, CDR1 is LNHDA and CDR2 is SQIVND (reference sequence). CDR3 length equals 14 residues. Trimming cost V 1 base and J 0 bases, with 7 bases left between them.

In the case of this clone: The read terminates 3 residues ahead of where the CDR3 ends, so the germline J gene completes it. V gene TRBV30 combines with J gene TRBJ2-7; D perhaps matches TRBD1 (6 bases). From germline, CDR1 is GTSNPN and CDR2 SVGIG (reference sequence). Trimming shortened V by 1 base and J by 5 bases, and 12 bases separated the two germline ends. There are 13 residues in the CDR3. The CDR3 spells CAWSATGIHEQYF. CDR3 DNA (partial): TGTGCCTGGAGTGCCACAGGGATCCACGAG.

On this clone: From the germline J gene comes the end of the CDR3, since the read stops 3 residues before it. The V call is TRBV19, the J call TRBJ1-4; 8 positions match TRBD1. The J segment lost 7 bases and the V segment lost 5 bases, leaving 9 bases of the junction unmatched. Germline V gene sequence: CDR1 LNHDA, CDR2 SQIVND (reference sequence). This CDR3 comprises 15 residues. Here the CDR3 reads CASSATGTGTEKLFF. The CDR3 DNA, read in part, is TGTGCCAGTAGTGCCACCGGGACAGGTACTGAAAAA.

By sample share, this clone is medium-sized. Coverage ceases 3 residues before the CDR3 finishes, and the germline J gene fills in the end. The V call is TRBV7-3, the J call TRBJ1-6; 9 nucleotides match TRBD1. V shed 4 bases and J 3 bases; nucleotides not matched to a gene: 1. Germline-derived CDR1 and CDR2 are SGHTA and FQGTGA. CDR3 length: 15 residues. Incomplete CDR3 DNA: TGTGCCAGCAGCTCGACAGGGGGCTATAATTCACCC. This codes for CASSSTGGYNSP. The CDR3 in its entirety is CASSSTGGYNSPLHF.